A selection of T cell receptor beta chains follows, all from one sample in a study of cytomegalovirus exposure and HLA in healthy donors. Using immunoSEQ multiplex PCR, the repertoire was profiled, and TCRdb retains in-frame clones only, with some absent. Here the sample spans over 150,000 clones, more than 75% being singletons. Specimen: PBMCs. The receptors were gathered from a man younger than 45 in good health and CMV-seropositive. Each CDR3 is given with its conserved first and last residue.

j_call v_call cdr3_aa
TRBJ1-1 TRBV20-1 CSGAGQPEAFF
TRBJ2-6 TRBV27 CASSPDWGGANVLTF
TRBJ1-2 TRBV27 CASSLQGGYGYTF
TRBJ1-2 TRBV5-5 CASSWDREISGYTF
TRBJ2-7 TRBV4-1 CASSPGGQGAYEQYF
TRBJ2-1 TRBV6-6 CASSYAAYSNEQFF
TRBJ2-7 TRBV27 CASSFGTGGGRLEQYF
TRBJ2-7 TRBV11-2 CASRNTGGAYEQYF
TRBJ1-1 TRBV4-1 CASSRALGSYQNTEAFF
TRBJ2-5 TRBV9 CASSTIGETQYF
TRBJ2-6 TRBV28 CASSSGSSSSGANVLTF
TRBJ2-7 TRBV10-2 CASSLSYSGRTRDPHEQYF
TRBJ2-1 TRBV5-6 CASSFLGSYNEQFF
TRBJ2-1 TRBV4-2 CASSQDFNIRGSGYNEQFF
TRBJ1-1 TRBV6-5 CASSYDRGGTEAFF
TRBJ1-2 TRBV29-1 CSVDGQGAHSGYTF
TRBJ1-1 TRBV7-8 CASSSTGLRTEAFF
TRBJ1-5 TRBV27 CASSKHTGPGNQPQHF
TRBJ1-1 TRBV5-1 CASSLGPQGARNTEAFF
TRBJ2-7 TRBV4-2 CASSQVLPGVHEQYF
TRBJ1-5 TRBV28 CASHPVSNQPQHF
TRBJ1-2 TRBV19 CASSIQGAKDYGYTF
TRBJ2-1 TRBV28 CASRETSLSEQFF
TRBJ1-1 TRBV5-1 CASRKGDRENTEAFF
TRBJ2-1 TRBV6-5 CASSTRLGEYNEQFF
TRBJ1-2 TRBV25-1 CASSDIQGRNYGYTF
TRBJ2-7 TRBV6-5 CASSAGALGNEQYF
TRBJ2-1 TRBV28 CAADSSPSSYNEQFF
TRBJ2-2 TRBV6-5 CASSVSPGTGELFF
TRBJ1-6 TRBV5-6 CASSYRGTGRNSPLHF
TRBJ2-1 TRBV28 CASRDGGENEQFF
TRBJ1-2 TRBV7-6 CASSLPGDPYGYTF
TRBJ2-7 TRBV11-2 CASSLEYGENYEQYF
TRBJ2-5 TRBV5-4 CASSSGLAGETQYF
TRBJ1-3 TRBV30 CAWRAGGNTIYF
TRBJ1-2 TRBV6-6 CASNQRAGTVGYTF
TRBJ2-4 TRBV5-6 CASSLGPGFNIQYF
TRBJ1-4 TRBV7-2 CASSLESGRNEKLFF
TRBJ1-1 TRBV4-2 CASSQGQGARTEAFF
TRBJ1-2 TRBV2 CASSEAQDRGLGYTF
TRBJ2-1 TRBV19 CASSIFREAAYNEQFF
TRBJ2-3 TRBV2 CASGGQGFTDTQYF
TRBJ2-1 TRBV9 CASSVADWYNEQFF
TRBJ2-3 TRBV25-1 CASSHGLGTDTQYF
TRBJ1-1 TRBV19 CATRTGAGGGEAFF
TRBJ1-1 TRBV25-1 CASSEWGGRDTEAFF
TRBJ2-1 TRBV7-9 CSSSSSTRTVYNEQFF
TRBJ1-4 TRBV5-1 CASSLGAGGEKLFF
TRBJ2-5 TRBV7-9 CASSPRGGETQYF
TRBJ2-7 TRBV14 CASSRLDGSSEQYF
TRBJ1-2 TRBV30 CAWTGRADYGYTF
TRBJ1-3 TRBV5-1 CASSLGTGGSLSSGNTIYF
TRBJ2-2 TRBV30 CAWSRLAVTGELFF
TRBJ2-3 TRBV6-6 CASSYTRGNTDTQYF
TRBJ2-3 TRBV7-3 CASSLNPRTDTQYF
TRBJ2-3 TRBV25-1 CASSETGGSADTQYF
TRBJ1-3 TRBV10-3 CAIRQTGTDSGNTIYF